A selection of T cell receptor beta chains follows, all from one sample in a study of cytomegalovirus exposure and HLA in healthy donors. Measured with immunoSEQ multiplex PCR; TCRdb has only the in-frame clones, and not every one. The sample has 150,000 to 200,000 clones; roughly 85% are singletons. Sample: PBMCs. All receptors derive from a male donor in good health and CMV-seronegative. CDR3s include the opening cysteine and the closing phenylalanine or tryptophan. The D gene is left open where the match is weak. Expanded clones are given a class, and other clones once, few, many or no size at all.

d_gene	abundance	v_gene	j_gene	CDR3nt	CDR3aa
TRBD2	-	TRBV19	TRBJ2-7	TGTGCCAGTAGTAGGGTAGCGGGGGGGACCTACGAGCAGTACTTC	CASSRVAGGTYEQYF
TRBD1	-	TRBV27	TRBJ2-7	TGTGCCAGCAGTCGACGGGACAGGGGGCGGGGCGAGCAGTACTTC	CASSRRDRGRGEQYF
TRBD2	-	TRBV5-6	TRBJ2-1	TGTGCCAGCAGCTTTCGTAGCGGGGGTACGGTTTACAATGAGCAGTTCTTC	CASSFRSGGTVYNEQFF
-	-	TRBV9	TRBJ1-5	TGTGCCAGCAGCGTAAAGGGGGTCGCCAATCAGCCCCAGCATTTT	CASSVKGVANQPQHF
-	-	TRBV6-6	TRBJ2-7	TGTGCCAGCAGCGGTCGCGGCTCCTACGAGCAGTACTTC	CASSGRGSYEQYF
-	-	TRBV28	TRBJ1-1	TGTGCCAGCAGTTTATGGGGCAGCATGAACACTGAAGCTTTCTTT	CASSLWGSMNTEAFF
TRBD1	-	TRBV4-3	TRBJ2-7	TGCGCCAGCAGCCAAGAAGCGAGACAGGGGGACGAGCAGTACTTC	CASSQEARQGDEQYF
TRBD1	-	TRBV6-1	TRBJ2-5	TGTGCCAGCAGTGACCCTAGGGTAGGGGGCGAAGAGACCCAGTACTTC	CASSDPRVGGEETQYF
-	-	TRBV21-1	TRBJ2-7	TGTGCCAGCAGCAAATGGGACTGTGCCTACGAGCAGTACTTC	CASSKWDCAYEQYF
TRBD1	-	TRBV18	TRBJ2-3	TGTGCCAGCTCACTTGCAGGTGCAGGGGGCGCAGATACGCAGTATTTT	CASSLAGAGGADTQYF
TRBD1	-	TRBV9	TRBJ2-3	TGTGCCAGCAGCGCTCCGACAGGGGGCGCCGTCACAGATACGCAGTATTTT	CASSAPTGGAVTDTQYF
-	-	TRBV10-2	TRBJ1-1	TGCGCCAGCTCCATGATGACAGAAGAAGCTTTCTTT	CASSMMTEEAFF
-	few	TRBV4-1	TRBJ1-1	TGCGCCAGCAGCCAAGGACCCGTATCAGGGCTTACTGAAGCTTTCTTT	CASSQGPVSGLTEAFF
TRBD1	-	TRBV9	TRBJ2-2	TGTGCCAGCAGCGTGGGACAGGGGACCGGGGAGCTGTTTTTT	CASSVGQGTGELFF
TRBD2	-	TRBV19	TRBJ2-1	TGTGCCAGTAGTATATTCGGGCGGGGGGCAGGGGTAACCCGGTACAATGAGCAGTTCTTC	CASSIFGRGAGVTRYNEQFF
TRBD2	-	TRBV5-1	TRBJ2-2	TGCGCCAGCAGCTTGGGGAGCGGGAGCGGGACCGGGGAGCTGTTTTTT	CASSLGSGSGTGELFF
-	-	TRBV5-1	TRBJ2-3	TGCGCCAGCAGCGTATGGGATAGGGAGGATACGCAGTATTTT	CASSVWDREDTQYF
-	few	TRBV6-6	TRBJ2-2	TGTGCCAGCAGACCAAACAGGGAACAAGCCGGGGAGCTGTTTTTT	CASRPNREQAGELFF
-	-	TRBV7-2	TRBJ2-1	TGTGCCAGCAGCCCCCGGAGTACCTCCTACAATGAGCAGTTCTTC	CASSPRSTSYNEQFF
-	-	TRBV23-1	TRBJ2-2	TGCGCCAGCAGTCAATCCCCGGAGAGAAAGACCGGGGAGCTGTTTTTT	CASSQSPERKTGELFF
TRBD1	-	TRBV29-1	TRBJ2-7	TGCAGCGTTATATTAGGGCAGGGGGAAATTTCCTACGAGCAGTACTTC	CSVILGQGEISYEQYF
-	-	TRBV6-1	TRBJ2-7	TGTGCCAGCAGTGCCGACAGATCCGATTACTACGAGCAGTACTTC	CASSADRSDYYEQYF
TRBD1	-	TRBV4-1	TRBJ1-5	TGCGCCAGCAGCCAAGATGCCGGACAGGGGGTTCAGCCCCAGCATTTT	CASSQDAGQGVQPQHF
TRBD1	few	TRBV18	TRBJ1-1	TGTGCCAGCTCACCAGGGGACAGGGGGACTGAAGCTTTCTTT	CASSPGDRGTEAFF
TRBD1	-	TRBV5-4	TRBJ2-3	TGTGCCAGCAGCTCGGGACAGCGCACAGATACGCAGTATTTT	CASSSGQRTDTQYF
TRBD2	-	TRBV7-7	TRBJ2-5	TGTGCCAGCAGCACGGGACTAGCGGGAGGTACAGAGACCCAGTACTTC	CASSTGLAGGTETQYF
-	-	TRBV28	TRBJ1-2	TGTGCCAGCAGTTTGGCAGGGGTGGGCTATGGCTACACCTTC	CASSLAGVGYGYTF
TRBD1	-	TRBV2	TRBJ2-2	TGTGCCAGCAGGAGACAGGGTGGGACCGGGGAGCTGTTTTTT	CASRRQGGTGELFF
TRBD2	-	TRBV25-1	TRBJ2-1	TGTGCCAGCAGTGACAGCGGGAGATTCTACAATGAGCAGTTCTTC	CASSDSGRFYNEQFF
-	-	TRBV27	TRBJ2-1	TGTGCCAACACAGTCGACTGGCGGGGAAACAATGAGCAGTTCTTC	CANTVDWRGNNEQFF
-	once	TRBV19	TRBJ1-3	TGTGCCAGTAGTGGGGACATTGGAAACACCATATATTTT	CASSGDIGNTIYF
-	-	TRBV6-5	TRBJ2-1	TGTGCCAGCAGTTACTCGAAGGCTAGTCCGTTCAATGAGCAGTTCTTC	CASSYSKASPFNEQFF
-	-	TRBV28	TRBJ1-2	TGTGCCAGCAGACCTCCTACAGGGTTCTATGGCTACACCTTC	CASRPPTGFYGYTF
TRBD1	once	TRBV18	TRBJ1-2	TGTGCCAGCTCACAGGGACAGGGGGATGGCTACACCTTC	CASSQGQGDGYTF
-	few	TRBV7-9	TRBJ1-1	TGTGCCAGCAGCTTTGGGACATTGAACACTGAAGCTTTCTTT	CASSFGTLNTEAFF
TRBD2	-	TRBV5-1	TRBJ2-1	TGCGCCAGCAGCTTGCCGGGGGGACTAGCGGGAGAGCAGTTCTTC	CASSLPGGLAGEQFF
-	-	TRBV18	TRBJ1-3	TGTGCCAGCTCACCCAGACAGCTTGACTCTGGAAACACCATATATTTT	CASSPRQLDSGNTIYF
TRBD1	few	TRBV11-2	TRBJ1-2	TGTGCCAGCAGCCCGGGACAGGGCGCTAACTATGGCTACACCTTC	CASSPGQGANYGYTF
-	-	TRBV28	TRBJ2-7	TGTGCCAGCAGTTTAATCTCCCCGGGTACCTACGAGCAGTACTTC	CASSLISPGTYEQYF
TRBD1	-	TRBV18	TRBJ1-1	TGTGCCAGCTCGCGACAGGGGGCTGAAGCTTTCTTT	CASSRQGAEAFF
-	-	TRBV19	TRBJ1-2	TGTGCCATCTCCAGGGGATCTGGCTACACCTTC	CAISRGSGYTF
TRBD1	once	TRBV6-4	TRBJ2-3	TGTGCCAGCAGTGACTCGGTACAGGGGGCAGATACGCAGTATTTT	CASSDSVQGADTQYF
-	-	TRBV28	TRBJ2-1	TGTGCCAGCAGGCCCCCTCTAGGTTACAATGAGCAGTTCTTC	CASRPPLGYNEQFF
TRBD1	-	TRBV18	TRBJ1-2	TGTGCCAGCTCACCAACGACAGGGGGCGCGCTTGGCTACACCTTC	CASSPTTGGALGYTF
-	-	TRBV4-1	TRBJ1-2	TGCGCCAGCAGCCAGGCCGGGACACCTTATGGCTACACCTTC	CASSQAGTPYGYTF
-	-	TRBV6-1	TRBJ2-4	TGTGCCAGCAGTGAATCCCGGACAGTTACCTTCTCACTAGCCAAAAACATTCAGTACTTC	CASSESRTVTFSLAKNIQYF